This TCR beta chain was sequenced for a study of neurological immune-mediated disorders. CDR1 is LGHDT, CDR2 YNNKEL, per germline (reference sequence). The CDR3 spans 14 residues. V lost 4 bases, J lost 0 bases, and 10 bases lay in between. In this sample, this clonotype turned up a few times. The antigen is unknown. Study-level results: Because no CDR3 amino acid sequences were shared across subjects by expanded clones, private repertoires were suggested in all groups. The greatest degree of TCR clonal expansion was observed in HTLV-1-associated myelopathy, with the lowest in multiple sclerosis, below that of healthy controls.

The cDNA was generated through 5'RACE incorporating 10-nucleotide random UMIs. Over 180 million TCR-beta sequences (from 15-18 subjects) were yielded by each sequencing run. TCRdb processed the 5' RACE reads anew with MiXCR; each CDR3 protein has one entry. Among about 79,000 distinct CDR3 sequences listed, less than 15% were seen once. Sample: PBMCs. The rearrangement links TRBV3-1 to TRBJ2-7; D is unresolved. The clonotype was recovered from a woman aged 45-65 years in good health. The CDR3 reads CASSLGPSSYEQYF. The DNA for the CDR3 is TGTGCCAGCAGCCTTGGTCCCAGCTCCTACGAGCAGTACTTC.